This TCR beta chain came from a study of Ad26.COV2.S vaccination and SARS-CoV-2 variants. About the research overall: Ad26.COV2.S, an intramuscular injection, was given once or twice 56 days apart. Whole-study results and caveats: From the TCR breadth and depth analyses, total T cell responses may have been underestimated. Vaccine recipients and placebo recipients showed similar non-spike TCR breadth. Those who received the vaccine showed greater spike-specific TCR breadth than those given placebo.

Treatment of the sample: roughly 18 received Ad26.COV2.S at low or high dose, single or two shots; five or six received placebo; per-sample allocation not given. Collection of samples fell on day 63 after the first vaccine or placebo injection. About this clone itself: Its antigen is unidentified.

V lost 3 bases and J 0 bases, leaving 15 bases between the germline ends. CDR3 length: 18 amino acids. Germline assignment: CDR1 KGHSH and CDR2 LQKENI. Using immunoSEQ multiplex PCR, the repertoire was profiled, and TCRdb retains in-frame clones only, with some absent. The table records hundreds of thousands of clones, about 90% of them present only once. The chain has TRBV18 and TRBJ2-6, with D possibly being TRBD2 (6 bases). This clonotype was sampled from a person aged 18-60 years who received the Ad26.COV2.S COVID-19 vaccine or a placebo. The material sequenced was peripheral blood, taken in a trial of Ad26.COV2.S vaccine versus placebo. The CDR3 here is CASSPTSGGYSGANVLTF. CDR3 DNA: TGTGCCAGCTCACCCACCTCCGGAGGGTACTCTGGGGCCAACGTCCTGACTTTC.